This T cell receptor (beta chain) was recorded in a study of blood T cells in healthy people across ages. Study results and caveats: Those diversity estimates obtained from one million T cells were thought to be underestimates. Higher diversity, along with more naive CD4+ cells, distinguished long-lived donors from aged donors. Roughly linearly, TCR beta diversity per million T cells fell as age increased.

On this clonotype: The antigen is not known.

Using a J-beta primer mix together with a sample-barcoded 5' primer, a second PCR was run for about 7 to 12 cycles. Every molecule of cDNA carried a tag from a template-switch adaptor with 12 random nucleotides. TCRdb redid the calling of the 5' RACE reads with MiXCR, one entry per CDR3 protein. The table has hundreds of thousands of distinct CDR3 sequences, approximately 67% seen once. Germline CDR1 is MNHEY and CDR2 is SVGAGI. Germline trimming cut 2 bases from V and 3 bases from J; bases unmatched to any gene: 1. This CDR3 is built from 14 residues. V gene TRBV6-5 combines with J gene TRBJ2-1, with TRBD1 identical over 7 bases. This clonotype was obtained from a man aged 25 to 40 in good health. The specimen sequenced was blood. CDR3: CASSYGTVYNEQFF. In DNA form, the CDR3 reads TGTGCCAGCAGTTACGGGACAGTCTACAATGAGCAGTTCTTC.